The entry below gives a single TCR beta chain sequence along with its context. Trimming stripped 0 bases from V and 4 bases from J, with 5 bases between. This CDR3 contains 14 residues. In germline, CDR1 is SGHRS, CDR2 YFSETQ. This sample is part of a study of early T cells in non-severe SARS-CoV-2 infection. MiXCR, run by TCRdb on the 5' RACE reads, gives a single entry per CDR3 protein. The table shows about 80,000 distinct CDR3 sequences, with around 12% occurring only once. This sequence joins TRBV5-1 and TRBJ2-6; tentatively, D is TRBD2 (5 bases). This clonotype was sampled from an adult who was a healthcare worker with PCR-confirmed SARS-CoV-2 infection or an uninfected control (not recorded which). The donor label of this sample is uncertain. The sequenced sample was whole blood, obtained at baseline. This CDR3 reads CASSLAGGANVLTF. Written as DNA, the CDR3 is TGCGCCAGCAGCTTGGCGGGAGGGGCCAACGTCCTGACTTTC.